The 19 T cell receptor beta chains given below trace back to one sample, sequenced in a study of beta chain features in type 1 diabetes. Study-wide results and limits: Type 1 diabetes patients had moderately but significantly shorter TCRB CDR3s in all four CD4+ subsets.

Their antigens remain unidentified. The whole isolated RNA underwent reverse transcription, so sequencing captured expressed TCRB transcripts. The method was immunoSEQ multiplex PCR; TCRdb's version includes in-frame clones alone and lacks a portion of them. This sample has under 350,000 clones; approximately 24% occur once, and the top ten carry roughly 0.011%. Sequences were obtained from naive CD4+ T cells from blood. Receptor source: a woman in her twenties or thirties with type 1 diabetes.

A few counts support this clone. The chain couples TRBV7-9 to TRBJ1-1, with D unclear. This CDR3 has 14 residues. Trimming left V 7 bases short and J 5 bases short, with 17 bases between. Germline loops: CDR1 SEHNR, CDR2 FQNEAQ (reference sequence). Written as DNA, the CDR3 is TGTGCCAGCAAACCAAGTGGGCACGAGACTGAAGCTTTCTTT. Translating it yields CASKPSGHETEAFF.

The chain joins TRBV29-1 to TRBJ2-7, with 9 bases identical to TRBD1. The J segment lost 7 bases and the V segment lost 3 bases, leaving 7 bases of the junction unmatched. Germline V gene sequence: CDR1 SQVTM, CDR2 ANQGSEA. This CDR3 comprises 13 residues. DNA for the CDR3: TGCAGCGTTGACCCCGGGACAGGGCCAGAGCAGTACTTC. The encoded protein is CSVDPGTGPEQYF.

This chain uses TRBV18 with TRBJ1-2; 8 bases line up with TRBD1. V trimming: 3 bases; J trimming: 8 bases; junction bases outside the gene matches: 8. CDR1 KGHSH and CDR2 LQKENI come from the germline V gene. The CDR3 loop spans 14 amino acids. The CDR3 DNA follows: TGTGCCAGCTCACCGGCCCTGACAGGGGAAGGCTACACCTTC. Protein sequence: CASSPALTGEGYTF. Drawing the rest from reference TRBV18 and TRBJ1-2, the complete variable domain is NAGVMQNPRHLVRRRGQEARLRCSPMKGHSHVYWYRQLPEEGLKFMVYLQKENIIDESGMPKERFSAEFPKEGPSILRIQQVVRGDSAAYFCASSPALTGEGYTFGSGTRLTVV.

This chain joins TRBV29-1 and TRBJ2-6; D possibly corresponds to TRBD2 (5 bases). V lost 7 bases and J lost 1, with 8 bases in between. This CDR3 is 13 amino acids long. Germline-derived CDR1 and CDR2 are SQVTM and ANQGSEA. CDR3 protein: CSARGSGANVLTF. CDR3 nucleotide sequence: TGCAGCGCCAGAGGGTCTGGGGCCAACGTCCTGACTTTC.

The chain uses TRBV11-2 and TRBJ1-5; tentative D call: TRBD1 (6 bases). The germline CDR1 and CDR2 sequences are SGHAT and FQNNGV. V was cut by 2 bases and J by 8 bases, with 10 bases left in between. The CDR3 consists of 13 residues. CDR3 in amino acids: CASSLSRGEPQHF. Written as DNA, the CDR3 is TGTGCCAGCAGCTTAAGCAGGGGCGAGCCCCAGCATTTT.

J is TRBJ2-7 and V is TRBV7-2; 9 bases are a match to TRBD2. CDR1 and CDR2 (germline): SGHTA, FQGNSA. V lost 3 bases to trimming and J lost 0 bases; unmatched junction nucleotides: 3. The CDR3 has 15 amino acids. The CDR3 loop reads CASSFLAGTSYEQYF. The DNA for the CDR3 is TGTGCCAGCAGCTTTCTAGCGGGAACCTCCTACGAGCAGTACTTC.

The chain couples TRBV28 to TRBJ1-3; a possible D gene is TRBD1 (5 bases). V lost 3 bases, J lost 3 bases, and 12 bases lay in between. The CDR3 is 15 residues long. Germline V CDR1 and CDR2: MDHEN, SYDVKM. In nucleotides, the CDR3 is TGTGCCAGCAGTTTCACAGGTGATATTGGAAACACCATATATTTT. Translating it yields CASSFTGDIGNTIYF.

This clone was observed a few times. The chain's CDR3 is CSGGTGNTEAFF. The CDR3 DNA reads as TGCAGCGGGGGGACAGGGAACACTGAAGCTTTCTTT. The chain couples TRBV29-1 to TRBJ1-1; the match to TRBD1 covers 8 bases. The ends lost 7 bases at V and 1 base at J; junction bases unmatched: 2. Germline-derived CDR1 and CDR2 are SQVTM and ANQGSEA. CDR3 length equals 12 residues. Supplemented by reference TRBV29-1 and TRBJ1-1, the full variable domain reads SAVISQKPSRDICQRGTSLTIQCQVDSQVTMMFWYRQQPGQSLTLIATANQGSEATYESGFVIDKFPISRPNLTFSTLTVSNMSPEDSSIYLCSGGTGNTEAFFGQGTRLTVV.

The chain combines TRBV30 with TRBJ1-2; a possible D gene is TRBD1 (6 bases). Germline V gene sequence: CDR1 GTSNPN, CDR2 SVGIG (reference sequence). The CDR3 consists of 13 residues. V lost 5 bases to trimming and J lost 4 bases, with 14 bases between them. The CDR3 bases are TGTGCCTGGCAAAGCAGGGGCGGCTATGGCTACACCTTC. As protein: CAWQSRGGYGYTF.

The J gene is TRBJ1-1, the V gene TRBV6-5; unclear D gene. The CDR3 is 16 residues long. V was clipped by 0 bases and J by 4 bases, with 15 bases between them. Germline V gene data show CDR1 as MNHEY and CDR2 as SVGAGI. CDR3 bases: TGTGCCAGCAGTTACTCGATATCAATGGTGAGCACTGAAGCTTTCTTT. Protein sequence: CASSYSISMVSTEAFF.

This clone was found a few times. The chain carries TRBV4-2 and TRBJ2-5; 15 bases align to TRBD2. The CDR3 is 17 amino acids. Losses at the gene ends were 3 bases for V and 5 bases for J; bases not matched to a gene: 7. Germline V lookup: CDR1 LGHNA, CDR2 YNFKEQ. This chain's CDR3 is CASSQAGTSGRLETQYF. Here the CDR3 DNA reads TGTGCCAGCAGCCAGGCCGGGACTAGCGGGAGGTTGGAGACCCAGTACTTC.

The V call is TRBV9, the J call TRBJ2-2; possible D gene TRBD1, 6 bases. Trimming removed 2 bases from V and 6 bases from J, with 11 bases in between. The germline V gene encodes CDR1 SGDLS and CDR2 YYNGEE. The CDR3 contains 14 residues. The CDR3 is CASSVGGDAGELFF. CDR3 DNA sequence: TGTGCCAGCAGCGTTGGGGGCGACGCCGGGGAGCTGTTTTTT.

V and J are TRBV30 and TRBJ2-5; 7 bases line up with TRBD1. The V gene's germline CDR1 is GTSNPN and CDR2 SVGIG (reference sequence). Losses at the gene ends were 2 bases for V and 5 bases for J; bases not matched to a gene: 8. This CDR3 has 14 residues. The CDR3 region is CAWSPQGRVETQYF. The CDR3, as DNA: TGTGCCTGGAGTCCACAGGGGAGAGTGGAGACCCAGTACTTC. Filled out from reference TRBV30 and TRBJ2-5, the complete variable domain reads SQTIHQWPATLVQPVGSPLSLECTVEGTSNPNLYWYRQAAGRGLQLLFYSVGIGQISSEVPQNLSASRPQDRQFILSSKKLLLSDSGFYLCAWSPQGRVETQYFGPGTRLLVL.

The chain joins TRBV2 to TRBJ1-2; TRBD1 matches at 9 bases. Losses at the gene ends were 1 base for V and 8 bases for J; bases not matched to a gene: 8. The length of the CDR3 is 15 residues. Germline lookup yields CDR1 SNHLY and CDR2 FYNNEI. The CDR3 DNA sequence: TGTGCCAGCAGTGAAGTACGGGACAGGGTTGCCGGCTACACCTTC. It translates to CASSEVRDRVAGYTF.

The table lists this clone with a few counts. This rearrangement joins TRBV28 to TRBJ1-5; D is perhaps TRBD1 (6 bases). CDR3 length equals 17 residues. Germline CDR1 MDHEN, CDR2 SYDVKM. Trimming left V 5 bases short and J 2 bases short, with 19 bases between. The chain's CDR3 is CASSRKSPRGGNQPQHF. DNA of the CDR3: TGTGCCAGCAGTCGTAAATCCCCCAGGGGCGGCAATCAGCCCCAGCATTTT.

This chain's CDR3 is CSARGAREQFF. As DNA, the CDR3 is TGCAGTGCTAGAGGGGCCCGGGAGCAGTTCTTC. This chain links TRBV20-1 with TRBJ2-1, with D uncertain. The CDR3 has 11 amino acids. V was clipped by 1 base and J by 10 bases, with 8 bases between them. Germline-derived CDR1 and CDR2 are DFQATT and SNEGSKA (reference sequence).

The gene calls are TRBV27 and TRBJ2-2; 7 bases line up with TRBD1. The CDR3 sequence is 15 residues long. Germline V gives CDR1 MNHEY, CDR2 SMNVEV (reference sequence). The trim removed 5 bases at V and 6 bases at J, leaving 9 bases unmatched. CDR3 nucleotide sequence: TGTGCCAGCAGTCGGCTGACAGGGACCGCCGGGGAGCTGTTTTTT. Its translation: CASSRLTGTAGELFF.

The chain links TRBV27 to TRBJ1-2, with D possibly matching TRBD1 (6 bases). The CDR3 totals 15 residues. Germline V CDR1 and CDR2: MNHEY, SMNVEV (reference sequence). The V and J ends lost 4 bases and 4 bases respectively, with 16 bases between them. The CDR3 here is CASSSLQGFLYGYTF. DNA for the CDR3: TGTGCCAGCAGTTCCTTACAGGGATTTCTCTATGGCTACACCTTC.

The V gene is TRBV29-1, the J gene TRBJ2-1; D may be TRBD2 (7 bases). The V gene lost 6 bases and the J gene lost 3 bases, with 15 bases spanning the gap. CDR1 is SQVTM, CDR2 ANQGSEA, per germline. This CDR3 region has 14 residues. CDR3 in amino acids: CSVTPGGLYNEQFF. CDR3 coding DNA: TGCAGCGTCACCCCCGGGGGGCTCTACAATGAGCAGTTCTTC.